This T cell receptor (beta chain) was recovered during a study of blood T cells in healthy people across ages. V lost 1 base, J lost 0 bases, and 10 bases lay in between. Germline-derived CDR1 and CDR2 are MGHRA and YSYEKL. CDR3 length: 15 residues. The table lists this clonotype with a count of one. With a much larger clone just one base away, this may be a read error. Using a J-beta primer mix together with a sample-barcoded 5' primer, a second PCR was run for roughly 6 to 11 cycles. TCRdb called the 5' RACE reads again in MiXCR, with one record for every CDR3 protein. The sample yields some 640,000 distinct CDR3 sequences, under 30% seen once.

The specimen was blood. The clonotype comes from a woman older than 75 in good health. The gene calls are TRBV4-1 and TRBJ2-7; no clear D gene. The CDR3: CASSQGRWSSYEQYF. The CDR3 DNA is TGCGCCAGCAGCCAAGGTCGGTGGAGCTCCTACGAGCAGTACTTC.